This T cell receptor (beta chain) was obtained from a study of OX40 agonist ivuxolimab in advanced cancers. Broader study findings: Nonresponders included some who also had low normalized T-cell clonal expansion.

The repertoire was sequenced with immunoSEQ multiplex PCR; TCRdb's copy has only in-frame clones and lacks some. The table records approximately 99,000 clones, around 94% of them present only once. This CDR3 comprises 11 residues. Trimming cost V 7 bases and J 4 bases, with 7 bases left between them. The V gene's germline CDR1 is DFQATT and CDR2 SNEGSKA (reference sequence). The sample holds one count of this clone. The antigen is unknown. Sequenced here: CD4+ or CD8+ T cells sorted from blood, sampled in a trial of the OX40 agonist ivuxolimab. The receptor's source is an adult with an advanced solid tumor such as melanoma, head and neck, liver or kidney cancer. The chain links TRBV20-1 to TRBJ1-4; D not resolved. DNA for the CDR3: TGCAGTGTGGGGTTTAATGAAAAACTGTTTTTT. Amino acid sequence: CSVGFNEKLFF.